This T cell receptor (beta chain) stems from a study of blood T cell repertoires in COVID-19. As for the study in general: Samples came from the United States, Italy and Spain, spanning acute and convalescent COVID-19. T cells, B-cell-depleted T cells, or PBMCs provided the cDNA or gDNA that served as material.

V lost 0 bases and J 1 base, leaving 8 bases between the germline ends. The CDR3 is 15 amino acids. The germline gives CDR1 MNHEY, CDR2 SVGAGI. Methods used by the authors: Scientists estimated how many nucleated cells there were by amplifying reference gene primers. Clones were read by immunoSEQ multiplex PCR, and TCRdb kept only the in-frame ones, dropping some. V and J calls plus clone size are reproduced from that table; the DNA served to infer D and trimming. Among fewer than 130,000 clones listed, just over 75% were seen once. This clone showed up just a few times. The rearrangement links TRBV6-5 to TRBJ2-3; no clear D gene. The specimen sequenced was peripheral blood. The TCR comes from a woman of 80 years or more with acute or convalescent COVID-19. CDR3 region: CASSYSLSGTDTQYF. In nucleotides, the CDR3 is TGTGCCAGCAGTTACTCCTTATCAGGCACAGATACGCAGTATTTT.